The rows below give T cell receptor beta chains drawn from one sample of a study of blood T cells in healthy people across ages. TCRdb passed the 5' RACE reads through MiXCR, listing each CDR3 protein once. The sample has 650,000 to 700,000 distinct CDR3 sequences, over 40% seen once. Sequencing input: blood. The source of these receptors is a woman aged 80 or older in good health. Both conserved end residues are part of each CDR3. D genes are given only for firm matches. Size values are once, few and many counts, or a class for expanded clones, and some rows have none.

J gene,V gene,clone size,D gene,CDR3 protein,CDR3 DNA
TRBJ2-1,TRBV7-2,once,.,CASSLGLQAEQFF,TGTGCCAGCAGCTTAGGGTTACAAGCTGAGCAGTTCTTC
TRBJ2-3,TRBV19,.,.,CASSIHGTRTYTQYF,TGTGCCAGTAGTATCCACGGGACTCGCACGTATACGCAGTATTTT
TRBJ2-1,TRBV29-1,many,.,CSADLAASSYNEQFF,TGCAGCGCCGACTTGGCGGCAAGCTCCTACAATGAGCAGTTCTTC
TRBJ2-7,TRBV28,.,.,CASSRTGYDSYEQYF,TGTGCCAGCAGCCGTACAGGTTACGACTCCTACGAGCAGTACTTC
TRBJ2-3,TRBV29-1,.,.,CSVEDPGSVGDTQYF,TGCAGCGTTGAAGATCCGGGGTCGGTGGGGGATACGCAGTATTTT
TRBJ1-1,TRBV2,.,.,CASSTQGTNTEAFF,TGTGCCAGCAGTACCCAGGGGACAAACACTGAAGCTTTCTTT
TRBJ2-5,TRBV20-1,many,.,CSARDARNQETQYF,TGCAGTGCTAGAGATGCCCGAAACCAAGAGACCCAGTACTTC
TRBJ2-5,TRBV6-5,.,TRBD1,CASSYHRDRETLETQYF,TGTGCCAGCAGTTATCACCGGGACAGGGAAACCCTAGAGACCCAGTACTTC
TRBJ2-5,TRBV3-1,.,TRBD2,CASSRSPTSGETQYF,TGTGCCAGCAGCCGATCCCCGACTAGCGGAGAGACCCAGTACTTC
TRBJ2-2,TRBV4-2,once,TRBD1,CASSHGQGEGTGELFF,TGTGCCAGCAGCCATGGACAGGGGGAGGGTACCGGGGAGCTGTTTTTT
TRBJ2-3,TRBV6-6,.,.,CASSSSPGSTDTQYF,TGTGCCAGCAGTTCTTCTCCAGGGAGCACAGATACGCAGTATTTT
TRBJ2-3,TRBV12-3/TRBV12-4,.,TRBD1,CASSLSRRQGTDTQYF,TGTGCCAGCAGTTTAAGTAGAAGACAGGGTACAGATACGCAATATTTT
TRBJ2-5,TRBV7-9,.,TRBD1,CASRTGEYQETQYF,TGTGCCAGCCGGACAGGGGAGTACCAAGAGACCCAGTACTTC
TRBJ2-1,TRBV6-1,.,TRBD2,CASRATGTSGRGNEQFF,TGTGCCAGCAGGGCCACCGGGACTAGCGGGAGGGGCAATGAGCAGTTCTTC
TRBJ2-1,TRBV20-1,.,TRBD2,CSAPGASGSGSYNEQFF,TGCAGTGCTCCGGGGGCTAGCGGGAGCGGGTCCTACAATGAGCAGTTCTTC
TRBJ2-7,TRBV12-3/TRBV12-4,.,TRBD2,CASSRTSGGVKTYEQYF,TGTGCCAGCAGCCGTACTAGCGGGGGGGTCAAAACCTACGAGCAGTACTTC
TRBJ1-1,TRBV7-2,many,.,CASSLWGRGNTEAFF,TGTGCCAGCAGCTTATGGGGGAGGGGCAACACTGAAGCTTTCTTT
TRBJ2-3,TRBV7-9,many,TRBD2,CASSTRTSGAPDTQYF,TGTGCCAGCAGCACCCGGACTAGCGGGGCGCCAGATACGCAGTATTTT
TRBJ2-5,TRBV7-2,.,TRBD2,CASSLVVGLAGGLQETQYF,TGTGCCAGCAGCTTAGTAGTCGGTCTAGCGGGGGGGCTCCAAGAGACCCAGTACTTC
TRBJ2-7,TRBV20-1,many,TRBD2,CSAQGLANNEQYF,TGCAGTGCTCAGGGACTAGCGAATAACGAGCAGTACTTC
TRBJ1-2,TRBV4-1,.,.,CASSQDPSDYGYTF,TGCGCCAGCAGCCAAGATCCGTCGGACTATGGCTACACCTTC
TRBJ2-4,TRBV11-1,many,.,CASSSRGGTSLAKNIQYF,TGTGCCAGCAGCTCTAGGGGGGGCACAAGCCTAGCCAAAAACATTCAGTACTTC
TRBJ2-5,TRBV27,.,.,CASSGPAVETQYF,TGTGCCAGCAGTGGACCAGCGGTCGAGACCCAGTACTTC
TRBJ1-4,TRBV6-5,many,.,CASSYSGNGNEKLFF,TGTGCCAGCAGTTACTCGGGGAACGGCAACGAAAAACTGTTTTTT
TRBJ2-5,TRBV5-1,.,.,CASYNSGSLNEQYF,TGCGCCAGCTATAACAGCGGCAGCCTCAATGAGCAGTACTTC
TRBJ2-3,TRBV28,once,.,CASSSPLGRVADTQYF,TGTGCCAGCAGTTCCCCACTAGGAAGAGTTGCAGATACGCAGTATTTT
TRBJ2-1,TRBV5-5,.,.,CASSLVGDWYHEQFF,TGTGCCAGCAGCTTGGTCGGGGATTGGTACCATGAGCAGTTCTTC
TRBJ1-5,TRBV19,few,.,CASSMGLRSNQPQHF,TGTGCCAGTAGTATGGGACTTCGGAGCAATCAGCCCCAGCATTTT
TRBJ2-2,TRBV20-1,few,.,CSAKGNTGELFF,TGCAGTGCTAAGGGCAATACCGGGGAGCTGTTTTTT
TRBJ2-7,TRBV29-1,once,TRBD2,CSGSGGGVVEQYF,TGCAGCGGGTCTGGCGGGGGGGTAGTCGAGCAGTACTTC
TRBJ2-5,TRBV6-1,few,.,CASSEGSVPSGETQYF,TGTGCCAGCAGTGAAGGCTCGGTCCCCTCGGGGGAGACCCAGTACTTC
TRBJ1-1,TRBV15,.,.,CATSRSANTEAFF,TGTGCCACCAGCAGATCAGCGAACACTGAAGCTTTCTTT
TRBJ2-6,TRBV27,.,TRBD1,CASSTGQGDKTNVLTF,TGTGCCAGCAGTACCGGACAGGGTGATAAGACCAACGTCCTGACTTTC
TRBJ2-7,TRBV20-1,.,TRBD2,CSARDGLAGTYEQYF,TGCAGTGCTAGAGATGGACTAGCGGGGACCTACGAGCAGTACTTC
TRBJ1-2,TRBV2,many,.,CASSVRSYGYTF,TGTGCCAGCAGTGTACGGTCATATGGCTACACCTTC
TRBJ1-1,TRBV29-1,.,.,CSVDGGIPNTEAFF,TGCAGCGTTGACGGGGGCATACCGAACACTGAAGCTTTCTTT
TRBJ1-2,TRBV7-2,.,.,CASSLAGTEYYGYTF,TGTGCCAGCAGCTTAGCCGGGACGGAGTACTATGGCTACACCTTC
TRBJ2-2,TRBV29-1,once,TRBD2,CSVEKAGGGALDTGELFF,TGCAGCGTTGAAAAGGCCGGCGGGGGGGCTTTGGACACCGGGGAGCTGTTTTTT
TRBJ2-1,TRBV4-1,.,.,CASSHSLYNEQFF,TGCGCCAGCAGCCATAGCTTGTACAATGAGCAGTTCTTC
TRBJ1-3,TRBV6-5,.,.,CASSTGLRGSGNTIYF,TGTGCCAGCAGTACAGGGTTGAGGGGCTCTGGAAACACCATATATTTT
TRBJ2-3,TRBV7-2,.,TRBD2,CASSYGLDVDTQYF,TGTGCCAGCAGCTACGGACTAGACGTAGATACGCAGTATTTT
TRBJ1-5,TRBV20-1,.,.,CSAKAGGTREGPQHF,TGCAGTGCTAAAGCCGGAGGGACCCGGGAGGGGCCCCAGCATTTT
TRBJ1-4,TRBV18,.,TRBD1,CASSGQGATNEKLFF,TGTGCCAGCTCAGGACAGGGCGCAACTAATGAAAAACTGTTTTTT
TRBJ2-3,TRBV7-6,once,.,CASSYSPLGTDTQYF,TGTGCCAGCAGCTACAGTCCTCTGGGCACAGATACGCAGTATTTT
TRBJ1-1,TRBV9,once,.,CASSVVTDTVSFF,TGTGCCAGCAGCGTAGTAACCGACACGGTATCTTTCTTT
TRBJ2-5,TRBV20-1,.,.,CSARLGGVGEQYF,TGCAGTGCTAGACTAGGAGGGGTAGGGGAGCAGTACTTC
TRBJ2-1,TRBV5-1,many,.,CASSLVPNNEQFF,TGCGCCAGCAGCTTGGTTCCTAACAATGAGCAGTTCTTC
TRBJ1-5,TRBV4-1,.,.,CANSRAGGRDQPQHF,TGCGCCAACAGCCGAGCGGGAGGCAGGGATCAGCCCCAGCATTTT
TRBJ1-2,TRBV20-1,.,.,CSARDYDRANYGYTF,TGCAGTGCTAGAGATTACGACAGAGCTAACTATGGCTACACCTTC
TRBJ2-3,TRBV5-1,many,TRBD2,CASSYERGTSTDTQYF,TGCGCCAGCAGCTACGAGCGGGGGACTAGCACAGATACGCAGTATTTT
TRBJ2-3,TRBV5-1,many,TRBD1,CASSLQGSTDTQYF,TGTGCCAGCAGCTTACAGGGGAGCACAGATACGCAGTATTTT
TRBJ2-3,TRBV7-2,once,TRBD2,CAGSLAGDTQYF,TGTGCCGGCAGCTTAGCGGGTGATACGCAGTATTTT
TRBJ2-3,TRBV7-9,.,.,CASSFRVPPDTQYF,TGTGCCAGCAGCTTTAGGGTACCCCCCGATACGCAGTATTTT
TRBJ2-1,TRBV5-1,.,.,CASVRIPGRLRDEQFF,TGCGCCAGCGTTCGGATCCCTGGACGGCTCCGGGATGAGCAGTTCTTC
TRBJ2-3,TRBV27,few,.,CASSVNVATQGTDTQYF,TGTGCCAGCAGTGTAAACGTCGCAACCCAGGGTACAGATACGCAGTATTTT
TRBJ2-3,TRBV20-1,.,.,CSSRSLTDTQYF,TGCAGTTCAAGATCCCTCACAGATACGCAGTATTTT